The 24 T cell receptor beta chains given below trace back to one sample, sequenced in a study of CD8+CD57+ T cells in acquired aplastic anemia (dated by TCRdb to between 2018 and 2020). Expansion of CD8+CD57+ cells had been shown by flow cytometry in the patients chosen for sequencing. These reads were obtained on an Illumina HiSeq 2000. Profiling of TCR beta VDJ combinations and CDR3 sequences used genomic DNA as the template. TCRdb cleaned the public reads at Q25 with fastp, built clones with MiXCR and kept in-frame beta chains. Every distinct CDR3 protein forms one entry, paired with its most common genes and DNA. The sample table shows about half a million distinct CDR3 sequences, and approximately 33% are seen once. The ten largest clones represent less than 1% of the sample. What was sequenced was sorted CD4+, CD8+, or CD8+CD57+ T cells (not recorded which) from PBMCs. The receptors come from a human donor with aplastic anemia.

The chain links TRBV4-3 to TRBJ1-2; a weak D match, TRBD1 (5 bases). Germline assignment: CDR1 LGHNA and CDR2 YSLEER. V shed 4 bases and J shed 0 bases, with 15 bases lying between them. This CDR3 has 16 residues. The DNA for the CDR3 is TGCGCCAGCAGCCGGTCGGGGGGGGGATCTAACTATGGCTACACCTTC. Protein sequence: CASSRSGGGSNYGYTF.

A word on this clonotype: A much larger clone differs by one base, so this may be a read error. The chain joins TRBV7-3 to TRBJ2-1; D gene uncertain. The CDR3 spans 13 residues. Trimming removed 4 bases from V and 7 bases from J, with 11 bases in between. The V gene's germline CDR1 is SGHTA and CDR2 FQGTGA. CDR3 protein: CASSSSYNNEQFF. The CDR3 DNA reads TGTGCCAGCAGCTCATCCTACAATAATGAGCAGTTCTTC. The variable domain in full, with the rest retrieved from reference TRBV7-3 and TRBJ2-1, is GAGVSQTPSNKVTEKGKYVELRCDPISGHTALYWYRQSLGQGPEFLIYFQGTGAADDSGLPNDRFFAVRPEGSVSTLKIQRTERGDSAVYLCASSSSYNNEQFFGPGTRLTVL.

The V and J genes are TRBV2 and TRBJ1-1, with D perhaps TRBD1 (5 bases). This CDR3 spans 10 amino acids. Per germline, CDR1 SNHLY and CDR2 FYNNEI. V was cut by 6 bases and J by 10 bases, with 9 bases left in between. This chain's CDR3 is CASRGRRAFF. CDR3 DNA: TGTGCCAGCAGGGGGCGACGAGCTTTCTTT.

The V gene is TRBV13, the J gene TRBJ2-1; TRBD2 might be the D (7 bases). The V and J ends lost 5 bases and 6 bases respectively, with 17 bases between them. The CDR3 spans 15 residues. The V gene's germline CDR1 is PRHDT and CDR2 FYEKMQ (reference sequence). Here the CDR3 reads CASSPPRGARNEQFF. The CDR3 DNA follows: TGTGCCAGCAGCCCACCCCGGGGGGCGCGCAATGAGCAGTTCTTC.

This clonotype has at least ten counts. This chain connects TRBV10-3 to TRBJ2-5; D is perhaps TRBD2 (6 bases). Germline V gene sequence: CDR1 ENHRY, CDR2 SYGVKD. The CDR3 spans 14 residues. With 6 bases removed from V and 9 bases from J, the gap between germline ends came to 20 bases. The chain's CDR3 is CAISPRAFGEAQYF. Written as DNA, the CDR3 is TGTGCCATCAGCCCTAGGGCTTTTGGGGAGGCCCAGTACTTC.

This clonotype was seen at least ten times. A single base separates this from a much larger clone, so it may be a read error. This chain joins TRBV25-1 and TRBJ2-3, with D tentatively TRBD1 (7 bases). CDR1 is MGHDK, CDR2 SYGVNS, per germline. This CDR3 comprises 14 residues. Trimming stripped 4 bases from V and 4 bases from J, with 12 bases between. CDR3 loop: CASSGDREADTQYF. CDR3 DNA sequence: TGTGCCAGCAGTGGTGACAGGGAGGCAGATACGCAGTATTTT. Full variable domain (outside the CDR3, taken from reference TRBV25-1 and TRBJ2-3): EADIYQTPRYLVIGTGKKITLECSQTMGHDKMYWYQQDPGMELHLIHYSYGVNSTEKGDLSSESTVSRIRTEHFPLTLESARPSHTSQYLCASSGDREADTQYFGPGTRLTVL.

The genes are TRBV11-2 and TRBJ2-3; 10 positions match TRBD2. The V gene's germline CDR1 is SGHAT and CDR2 FQNNGV. This CDR3 spans 16 amino acids. V shed 5 bases and J 5 bases; nucleotides not matched to a gene: 10. The CDR3 coding sequence is TGTGCCAGCAGCCCCCGAGCGGGGGGGCCTTTAGATACGCAGTATTTT. Protein product: CASSPRAGGPLDTQYF.

J is TRBJ1-2 and V is TRBV11-2; 9 bases are a match to TRBD1. V was clipped by 1 base and J by 7 bases; unmatched bases: 7. The germline CDR1 and CDR2 sequences are SGHAT and FQNNGV. The CDR3 extends over 15 amino acids. CDR3 region: CASSLGTGGASGYTF. The DNA for the CDR3 is TGTGCCAGCAGCTTAGGAACAGGGGGCGCGAGTGGCTACACCTTC.

This clonotype showed up many times. This chain connects TRBV25-1 to TRBJ2-2; D gene unclear. CDR1 and CDR2 (germline): MGHDK, SYGVNS. Trimming left V 3 bases short and J 6 bases short, with 8 bases between. The CDR3 loop spans 13 amino acids. This chain's CDR3 is CASSELSAGELFF. CDR3 nucleotide sequence: TGTGCCAGCAGTGAGTTGTCGGCCGGGGAGCTGTTTTTT.

The V and J genes are TRBV2 and TRBJ1-3; no definite D call. Germline CDR1 and CDR2: SNHLY and FYNNEI. The CDR3 runs to 16 residues. Trimming shortened V by 1 base and J by 3 bases, and 13 bases separated the two germline ends. CDR3 DNA: TGTGCCAGCAGTGAAGTCCGAAGCCTGGGTGGAAACACCATATATTTT. It codes for CASSEVRSLGGNTIYF.

A single count supports this clonotype. This sequence joins TRBV6-1 and TRBJ1-1, with 9 nucleotides matching TRBD1. V gave up 7 bases and J gave up 2 bases; unmatched junction bases: 8. The CDR3 spans 15 residues. Germline loops: CDR1 MNHNS, CDR2 SASEGT. CDR3 loop: CASIDRGFENTEAFF. CDR3 bases: TGTGCCAGCATTGACAGGGGGTTTGAAAACACTGAAGCTTTCTTT.

The gene calls are TRBV12-3 or TRBV12-4 and TRBJ1-1, with 8 bases matching TRBD1. The CDR3 has 16 residues. V trimming: 5 bases; J trimming: 4 bases; junction bases outside the gene matches: 12. The CDR3 sequence is CASSPTDRGDGTEAFF. CDR3 coding DNA: TGTGCCAGCAGTCCTACAGACAGGGGCGATGGCACTGAAGCTTTCTTT.

J is TRBJ2-3 and V is TRBV7-2, with TRBD1 identical over 7 bases. The CDR3 sequence is 13 residues long. Per germline, CDR1 SGHTA and CDR2 FQGNSA. With 6 bases clipped from V and 8 bases from J, the junction kept 8 bases outside the gene matches. CDR3 region: CASSKGAWGTQYF. As DNA, the CDR3 is TGTGCCAGCAGTAAGGGGGCGTGGGGTACGCAGTATTTT.

This sequence joins TRBV12-3 or TRBV12-4 and TRBJ2-6; D gene uncertain. With 10 bases removed from V and 0 bases from J, the gap between germline ends came to 7 bases. There are 13 residues in the CDR3. The CDR3 reads CATKISGANVLTF. The CDR3 DNA is TGTGCCACCAAGATCTCTGGGGCCAACGTCCTGACTTTC.

The table lists this clonotype with a few counts. The CDR3 here is CASSNPAGTGGNTIYF. CDR3 DNA sequence: TGTGCCAGTAGTAACCCAGCCGGGACAGGGGGAAACACCATATATTTT. The V gene is TRBV19, the J gene TRBJ1-3, with TRBD1 matching over 9 bases. Germline assignment: CDR1 LNHDA and CDR2 SQIVND (reference sequence). With V trimmed by 4 bases and J by 4 bases, 8 bases remained unmatched. The CDR3 is 16 amino acids.

This clonotype was detected ten times or more. V is TRBV24-1 and J is TRBJ2-7, with TRBD2 identical over 14 bases. The CDR3 covers 16 residues. Germline trimming cut 3 bases from V and 4 bases from J; bases unmatched to any gene: 4. The germline V gene encodes CDR1 KGHDR and CDR2 SFDVKD. This CDR3 reads CATSDAGTSGRYEQYF. The CDR3 DNA is TGTGCCACCAGTGATGCCGGGACTAGCGGGAGATACGAGCAGTACTTC.

This clonotype occurred a few times. The rearrangement links TRBV11-2 to TRBJ1-2, with D perhaps matching TRBD1 (6 bases). The CDR3 is 17 residues long. Germline CDR1 is SGHAT and CDR2 is FQNNGV. V shed 4 bases and J shed 0 bases, with 18 bases lying between them. The DNA for the CDR3 is TGTGCCAGCAGCTCGATTAAACACAGGGCCTCTAACTATGGCTACACCTTC. Protein product: CASSSIKHRASNYGYTF.

Concerning this clonotype itself: The junction departs from the called germline gene at one end, perhaps through a read error. The genes are TRBV5-4 and TRBJ2-7; no clear D gene. CDR3 size: 14 residues. Looked up from germline, CDR1 is SGHNT and CDR2 is YYREEE (reference sequence). The CDR3 region is CASRDITTSSEQYF. CDR3 DNA sequence: TGTGCCAGTAGAGACATTACAACCTCCTCCGAGCAGTACTTC.

At least ten counts were recorded for this clonotype. The rearrangement uses TRBV7-8 and TRBJ1-2; D uncertain. CDR3 length: 11 amino acids. The germline gives CDR1 SGHVS, CDR2 FQNEAQ. The ends were cut back, 4 bases at V and 3 bases at J, with 3 bases in the middle. CDR3 in DNA: TGTGCCAGCAGCTCGGACTATGGCTACACCTTC. This codes for CASSSDYGYTF.

The sample holds many counts of this clonotype. This chain uses TRBV4-3 with TRBJ1-2, with D unclear. Germline CDR1 is LGHNA and CDR2 is YSLEER. V was clipped by 0 bases and J by 6 bases, with 5 bases between them. The CDR3 extends over 12 amino acids. The CDR3 region is CASSQDRNGYTF. CDR3 nucleotides: TGCGCCAGCAGCCAAGACAGGAATGGCTACACCTTC.

This clonotype was counted between two and nine times. The CDR3 region is CASSPWTEYNEQFF. The CDR3, as DNA: TGTGCCAGCAGCCCGTGGACAGAATACAATGAGCAGTTCTTC. The chain joins TRBV11-2 to TRBJ2-1; TRBD1 might be the D (6 bases). CDR1 and CDR2 from the germline V gene are SGHAT and FQNNGV. The CDR3 is made up of 14 amino acids. V gave up 5 bases and J gave up 4 bases, with 12 bases separating them.

Comment on this clonotype: A read error may explain this, as a much larger clone is one base away. V and J are TRBV7-9 and TRBJ1-4; D is undetermined. CDR3 length: 13 residues. Germline V CDR1 and CDR2: SEHNR, FQNEAQ (reference sequence). The CDR3 coding sequence is TGTGCCGGCAGCTTACGTGTCGTAGAAAAACTGTTTTTT. Amino acids: CAGSLRVVEKLFF.

This clonotype was seen many times. The chain employs TRBV25-1 and TRBJ2-1, with 8 nucleotides matching TRBD1. V shed 2 bases, J shed 2 bases, and the junction held 8 bases outside the gene matches. Germline CDR1 is MGHDK and CDR2 is SYGVNS. CDR3 size: 17 residues. This CDR3 is CASSEKTGTGTYNEQFF. In DNA form, the CDR3 reads TGTGCCAGCAGTGAAAAAACTGGGACAGGAACCTACAATGAGCAGTTCTTC.

This clonotype was detected only a few times. V and J are TRBV7-2 and TRBJ2-1; the match to TRBD1 covers 9 bases. The CDR3 is made up of 14 amino acids. CDR1 is SGHTA, CDR2 FQGNSA, per germline. Trimming cost V 3 bases and J 9 bases; bases outside gene matches: 6. CDR3 nucleotides: TGTGCCAGCAGCTTCGGACAGGGGCCGGTTGAGCAGTTCTTC. Protein product: CASSFGQGPVEQFF.